The T cell receptor (beta chain) described here comes from a study of blood T cell repertoires in COVID-19. At the level of the study: PBMCs, B-cell-depleted T cells, or T cells were the source of the cDNA or gDNA that made up the material.

The data were produced by immunoSEQ multiplex PCR, yet TCRdb's version contains in-frame clones alone and is incomplete. Among about 300,000 clones, 85% to 90% were seen once, and the ten largest hold 3.5% to 5%. CDR3 length equals 15 residues. V was pared by 2 bases and J by 2 bases, with 12 bases between. Germline-derived CDR1 and CDR2 are MGHRA and YSYEKL. Symptom resolution, clearance, or two negative PCRs marked the recovered donors of Cohort 3. The gene calls are TRBV4-1 and TRBJ1-1; perhaps TRBD1 as D (6 bases). The specimen sequenced was PBMCs or T cells enriched from blood (not recorded which). This TCR was recovered from a man aged 25-40 years who had recovered from COVID-19. CDR3 region: CASSQSRQVNTEAFF. Written as DNA, the CDR3 is TGCGCCAGCAGCCAATCTCGACAGGTTAACACTGAAGCTTTCTTT.